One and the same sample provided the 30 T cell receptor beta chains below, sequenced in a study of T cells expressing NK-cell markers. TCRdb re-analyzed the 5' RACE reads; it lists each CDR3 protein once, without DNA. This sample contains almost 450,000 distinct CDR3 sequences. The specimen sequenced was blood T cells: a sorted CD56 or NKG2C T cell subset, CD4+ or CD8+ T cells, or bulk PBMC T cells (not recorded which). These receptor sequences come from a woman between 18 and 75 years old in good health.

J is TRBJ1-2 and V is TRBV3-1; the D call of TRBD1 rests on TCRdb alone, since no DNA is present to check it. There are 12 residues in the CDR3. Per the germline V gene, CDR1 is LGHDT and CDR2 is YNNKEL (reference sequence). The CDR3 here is CASSQQGVGYTF.

CDR3 protein: CASSPGDFYNEQFF. The chain joins TRBV12-3 or TRBV12-4 to TRBJ2-1; TCRdb calls TRBD1, which cannot be checked without DNA. The CDR3 extends over 14 amino acids.

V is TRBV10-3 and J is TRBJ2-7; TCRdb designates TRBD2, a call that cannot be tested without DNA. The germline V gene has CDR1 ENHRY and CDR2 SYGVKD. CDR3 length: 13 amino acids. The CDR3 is CAISGLAGVVQYF.

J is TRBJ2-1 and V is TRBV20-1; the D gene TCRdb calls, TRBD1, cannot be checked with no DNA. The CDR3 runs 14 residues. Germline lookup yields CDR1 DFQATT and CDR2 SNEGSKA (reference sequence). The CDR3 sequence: CSATFPDRDNEQFF.

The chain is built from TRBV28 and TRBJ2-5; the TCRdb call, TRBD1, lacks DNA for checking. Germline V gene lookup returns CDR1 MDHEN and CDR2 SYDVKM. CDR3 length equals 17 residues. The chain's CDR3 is CASSSYTGGAGQETQYF. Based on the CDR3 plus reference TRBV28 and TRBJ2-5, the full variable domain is DVKVTQSSRYLVKRTGEKVFLECVQDMDHENMFWYRQDPGLGLRLIYFSYDVKMKEKGDIPEGYSVSREKKERFSLILESASTNQTSMYLCASSSYTGGAGQETQYFGPGTRLLVL.

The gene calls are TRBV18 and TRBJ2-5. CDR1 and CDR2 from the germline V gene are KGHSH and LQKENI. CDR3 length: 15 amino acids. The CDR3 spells CASSPRDLGVETQYF.

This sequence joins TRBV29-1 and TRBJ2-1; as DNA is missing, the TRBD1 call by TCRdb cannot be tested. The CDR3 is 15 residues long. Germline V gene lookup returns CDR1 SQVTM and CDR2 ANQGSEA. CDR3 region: CSVEDQGMGLNEQFF.

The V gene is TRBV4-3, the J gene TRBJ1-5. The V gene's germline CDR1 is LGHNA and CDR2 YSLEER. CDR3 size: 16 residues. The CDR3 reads CASSQVFVGKTEAQHF.

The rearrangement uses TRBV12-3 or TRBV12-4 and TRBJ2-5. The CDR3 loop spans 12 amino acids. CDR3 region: CASSLLGSGQYF.

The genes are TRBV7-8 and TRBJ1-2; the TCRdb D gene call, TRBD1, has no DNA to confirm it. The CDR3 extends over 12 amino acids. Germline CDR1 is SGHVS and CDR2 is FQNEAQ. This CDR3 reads CASRPTGNGYTF.

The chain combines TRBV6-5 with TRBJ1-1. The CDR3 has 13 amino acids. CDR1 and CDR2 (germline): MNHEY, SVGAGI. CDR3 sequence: CASSYGHNTEAFF.

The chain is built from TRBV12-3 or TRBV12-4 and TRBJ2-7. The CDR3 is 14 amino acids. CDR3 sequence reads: CASSSAGESYEQYF.

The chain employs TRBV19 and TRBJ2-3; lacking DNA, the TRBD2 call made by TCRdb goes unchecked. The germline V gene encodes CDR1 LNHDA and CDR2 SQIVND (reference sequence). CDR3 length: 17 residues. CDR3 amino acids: CASSLILTSGGTDTQYF. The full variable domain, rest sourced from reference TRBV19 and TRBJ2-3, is DGGITQSPKYLFRKEGQNVTLSCEQNLNHDAMYWYRQDPGQGLRLIYYSQIVNDFQKGDIAEGYSVSREKKESFPLTVTSAQKNPTAFYLCASSLILTSGGTDTQYFGPGTRLTVL.

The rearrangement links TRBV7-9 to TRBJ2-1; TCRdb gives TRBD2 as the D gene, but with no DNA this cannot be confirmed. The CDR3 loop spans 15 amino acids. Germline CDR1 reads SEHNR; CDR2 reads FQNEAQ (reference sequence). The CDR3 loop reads CASSLGEGLRDEQFF.

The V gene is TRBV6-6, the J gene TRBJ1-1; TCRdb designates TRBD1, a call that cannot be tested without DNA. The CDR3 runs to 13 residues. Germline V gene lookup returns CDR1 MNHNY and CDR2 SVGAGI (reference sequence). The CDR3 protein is CASSYPGEVGAFF.

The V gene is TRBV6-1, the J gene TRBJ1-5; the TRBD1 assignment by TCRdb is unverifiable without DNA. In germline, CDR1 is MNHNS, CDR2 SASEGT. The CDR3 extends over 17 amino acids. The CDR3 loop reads CASSKEQGREGNQPQHF.

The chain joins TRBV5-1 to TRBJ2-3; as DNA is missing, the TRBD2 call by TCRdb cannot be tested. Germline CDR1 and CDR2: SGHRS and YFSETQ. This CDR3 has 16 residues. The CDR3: CASSYRLAGSTDTQYF.

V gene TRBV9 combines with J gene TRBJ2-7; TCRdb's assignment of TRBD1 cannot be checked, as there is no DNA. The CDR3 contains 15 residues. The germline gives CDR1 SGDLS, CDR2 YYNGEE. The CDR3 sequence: CASSVDGGQGYEQYF.

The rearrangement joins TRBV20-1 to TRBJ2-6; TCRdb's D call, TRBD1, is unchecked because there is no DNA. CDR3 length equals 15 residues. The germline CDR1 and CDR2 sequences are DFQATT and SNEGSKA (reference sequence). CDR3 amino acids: CSARQGSRGANVLTF.

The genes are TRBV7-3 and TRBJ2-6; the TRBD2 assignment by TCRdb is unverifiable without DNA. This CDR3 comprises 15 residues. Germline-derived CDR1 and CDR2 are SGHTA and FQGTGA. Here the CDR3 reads CASSETRTGANVLTF.

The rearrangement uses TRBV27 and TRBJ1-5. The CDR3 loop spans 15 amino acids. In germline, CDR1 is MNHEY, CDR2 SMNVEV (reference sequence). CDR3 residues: CASSLYQAANQPQHF.

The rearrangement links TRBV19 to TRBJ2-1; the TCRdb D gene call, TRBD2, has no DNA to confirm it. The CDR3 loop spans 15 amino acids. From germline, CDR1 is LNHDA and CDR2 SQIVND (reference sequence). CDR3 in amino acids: CASRRLAGGEGEQFF.

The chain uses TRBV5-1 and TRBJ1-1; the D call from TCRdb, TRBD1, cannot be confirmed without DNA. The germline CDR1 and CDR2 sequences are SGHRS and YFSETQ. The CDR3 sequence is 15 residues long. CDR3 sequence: CASSHRQGLNTEAFF.

The CDR3 sequence: CASSLIADTQYF. The V gene is TRBV12-3 or TRBV12-4, the J gene TRBJ2-3. The CDR3 sequence is 12 residues long.

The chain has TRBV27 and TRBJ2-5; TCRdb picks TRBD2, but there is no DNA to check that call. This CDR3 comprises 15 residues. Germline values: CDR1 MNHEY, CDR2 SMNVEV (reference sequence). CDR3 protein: CASSLRTSRQETQYF.

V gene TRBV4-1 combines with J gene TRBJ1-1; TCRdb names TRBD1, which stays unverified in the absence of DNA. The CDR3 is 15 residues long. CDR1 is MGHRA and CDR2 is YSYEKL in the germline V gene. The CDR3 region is CASSQGWWGGTEAFF.

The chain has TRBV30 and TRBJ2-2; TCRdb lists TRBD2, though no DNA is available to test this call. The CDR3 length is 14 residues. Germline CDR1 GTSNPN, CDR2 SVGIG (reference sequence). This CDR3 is CACMGVGIPGELFF.

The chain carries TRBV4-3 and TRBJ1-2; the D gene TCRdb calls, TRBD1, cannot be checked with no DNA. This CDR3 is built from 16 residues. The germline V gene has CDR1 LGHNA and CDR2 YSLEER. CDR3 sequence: CASSQERSQALLGYTF.

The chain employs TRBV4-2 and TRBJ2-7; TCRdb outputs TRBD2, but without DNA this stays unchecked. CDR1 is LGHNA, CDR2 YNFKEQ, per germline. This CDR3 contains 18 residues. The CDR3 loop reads CASSQTSFSGSLSYEQYF.

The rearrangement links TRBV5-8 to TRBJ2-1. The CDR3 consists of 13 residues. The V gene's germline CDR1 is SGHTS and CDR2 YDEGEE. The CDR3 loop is CASSWNSYNEQFF. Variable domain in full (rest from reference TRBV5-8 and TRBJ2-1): EAGVTQSPTHLIKTRGQQATLRCSPISGHTSVYWYQQALGLGLQFLLWYDEGEERNRGNFPPRFSGRQFPNYSSELNVNALELEDSALYLCASSWNSYNEQFFGPGTRLTVL.